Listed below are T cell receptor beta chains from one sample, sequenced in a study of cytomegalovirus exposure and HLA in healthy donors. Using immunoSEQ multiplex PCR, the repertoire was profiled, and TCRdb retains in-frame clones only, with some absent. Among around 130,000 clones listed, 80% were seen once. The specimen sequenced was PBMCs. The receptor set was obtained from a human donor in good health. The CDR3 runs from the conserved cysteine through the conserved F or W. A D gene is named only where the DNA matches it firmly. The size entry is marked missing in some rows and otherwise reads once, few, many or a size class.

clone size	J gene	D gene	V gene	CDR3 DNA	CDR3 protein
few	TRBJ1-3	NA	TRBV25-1	TGTGCCAGCAGTGATTTCGGTCCTGGGGGCCATGGAAACACCATATATTTT	CASSDFGPGGHGNTIYF
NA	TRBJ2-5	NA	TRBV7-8	TGTGCCAGCAGCTTAATTCTGGTTGGGGCGGGGGAGACCCAGTACTTC	CASSLILVGAGETQYF
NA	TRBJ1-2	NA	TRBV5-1	TGCGCCAGCAGCTTGGTCGGGGATTTGGGCTACACCTTC	CASSLVGDLGYTF
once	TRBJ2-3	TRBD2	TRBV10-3	TGTGCCGCTAACTCCGGACTAGCGGGGGGTATTATTAGCACAGATACGCAGTATTTT	CAANSGLAGGIISTDTQYF
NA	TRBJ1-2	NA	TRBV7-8	TGTGCCAGCAGTTTAGGCCCTCTGACAGTCATCTATGGCTACACCTTC	CASSLGPLTVIYGYTF
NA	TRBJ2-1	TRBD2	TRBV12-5	TGTGCTAGTGGTTTGTCCGGACTAGCGGACAATGAGCAGTTCTTC	CASGLSGLADNEQFF
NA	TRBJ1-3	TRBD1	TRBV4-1	TGCGCCAGCAGCCAAGAGGGGGCGCCGGGACAGGCATCTGGAGACACCATATATTTT	CASSQEGAPGQASGDTIYF
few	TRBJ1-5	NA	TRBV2	TGTGCCAGCAGTGAGGGCGGGACTTATCAGCCCCAGCATTTT	CASSEGGTYQPQHF
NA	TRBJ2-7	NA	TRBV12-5	TGTGCTAGGTCCGGGGATCTCTACGAGCAGTACTTC	CARSGDLYEQYF
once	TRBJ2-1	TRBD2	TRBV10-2	TGCGCCAGCCTGCAAGGGACTAGTCAGTTCTTC	CASLQGTSQFF
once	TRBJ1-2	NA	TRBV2	TGTGCCAGGAGACAGGTGATCAACTATGGCTACACCTTC	CARRQVINYGYTF
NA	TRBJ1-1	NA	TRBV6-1	TGTGCCAGCAGTTCGACACATCCGAACACTGAAGCTTTCTTT	CASSSTHPNTEAFF
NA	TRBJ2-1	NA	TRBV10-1	TGCGCCAGCAGTGACCGTGTTAGCGGACTCAATGAGCAGTTCTTC	CASSDRVSGLNEQFF
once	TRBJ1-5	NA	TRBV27	TGTGCCAGCAGTCCCACGAGACAGCCCCAGCATTTT	CASSPTRQPQHF
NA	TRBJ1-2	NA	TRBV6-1	TGTGCCAGCAGCCCCCTAGCCTGGAAAGGCTATGGCTACACCTTC	CASSPLAWKGYGYTF
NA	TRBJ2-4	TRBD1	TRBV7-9	TGTGCCAGCAGCTTGACAGGGTTTTGGGACATTCAGTACTTC	CASSLTGFWDIQYF
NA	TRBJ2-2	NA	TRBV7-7	TGTGCTAGCAGCTTAGACTTGACCGGGGAGCTGTTTTTT	CASSLDLTGELFF
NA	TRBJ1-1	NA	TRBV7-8	TGTGCCAGCAGCTATGGACAGTTGAACACTGAAGCTTTCTTT	CASSYGQLNTEAFF
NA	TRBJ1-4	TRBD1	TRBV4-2	TGTGCCAGCAGCCAGGGTACAGGGGCAACTAATGAAAAACTGTTTTTT	CASSQGTGATNEKLFF
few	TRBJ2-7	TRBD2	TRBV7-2	TGTGCCAGCAGCCAGCAGGCTAGCGGGTCGTCGGAGCAGTACTTC	CASSQQASGSSEQYF
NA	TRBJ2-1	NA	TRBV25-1	TGTGCCAGCAGTGATGGCGGAGCCTACTACAATGAGCAGTTCTTC	CASSDGGAYYNEQFF
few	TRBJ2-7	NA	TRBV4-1	TGCGCCAGCAGCCTTACTGGGGGGTCGGGCGAGCAGTACTTC	CASSLTGGSGEQYF
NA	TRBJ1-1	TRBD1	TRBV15	TGTGCCACCAGCAGAAACAGGGGGCAGATGAACACTGAAGCTTTCTTT	CATSRNRGQMNTEAFF
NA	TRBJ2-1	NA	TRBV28	TGTGCCAGCAGTTTGAGCCTTGGGCTAGCTCTCTACAATGAGCAGTTCTTC	CASSLSLGLALYNEQFF
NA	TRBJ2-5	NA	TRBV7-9	TGTGCCAGCAGACCAGAGGGTCGGGAGACCCAGTACTTC	CASRPEGRETQYF
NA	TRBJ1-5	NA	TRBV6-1	TGTGCCAGCAGACCCCCGCGGGGGAGCAATCAGCCCCAGCATTTT	CASRPPRGSNQPQHF
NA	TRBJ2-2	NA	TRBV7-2	TGTGCCAGCAGCTTCGACTTAAACACCGGGGAGCTGTTTTTT	CASSFDLNTGELFF
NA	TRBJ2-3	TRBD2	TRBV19	TGTGCCAGTAGTAAGACTAGCCCCTCACTTGCCACAGATACGCAGTATTTT	CASSKTSPSLATDTQYF
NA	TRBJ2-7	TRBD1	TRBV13	TGTGCCAGCGGGGGACAGGGGGTAGACGAGCAGTACTTC	CASGGQGVDEQYF
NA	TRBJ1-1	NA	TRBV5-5	TGTGCCAGCAGCTTAAATTATGGGGGGACTGAAGCTTTCTTT	CASSLNYGGTEAFF
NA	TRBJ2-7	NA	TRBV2	TGTGCCAGCAGTCTGGGGCCCGTAGGTAGCTACGAGCAGTACTTC	CASSLGPVGSYEQYF
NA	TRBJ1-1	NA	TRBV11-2	TGTGCCAGCAGCTTAAGGTTCGCAGGGGATAGGGGAGCTTTCTTT	CASSLRFAGDRGAFF
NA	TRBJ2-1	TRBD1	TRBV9	TGTGCCAGCAGCGTCCTGGGACAGGGGTCCTACAATGAGCAGTTCTTC	CASSVLGQGSYNEQFF
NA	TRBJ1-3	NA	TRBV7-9	TGTGCCAGCCCCCTGGACAGCTCTGGAAACACCATATATTTT	CASPLDSSGNTIYF
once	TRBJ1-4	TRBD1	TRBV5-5	TGTGCCAGCAGCTTGGGCCACTTCCCCGGGACAGAAACTGAAAAACTGTTTTTT	CASSLGHFPGTETEKLFF
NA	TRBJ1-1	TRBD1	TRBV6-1	TGTGCCAGCGGAAGCTCAGGGGGCACTGAAGCTTTCTTT	CASGSSGGTEAFF